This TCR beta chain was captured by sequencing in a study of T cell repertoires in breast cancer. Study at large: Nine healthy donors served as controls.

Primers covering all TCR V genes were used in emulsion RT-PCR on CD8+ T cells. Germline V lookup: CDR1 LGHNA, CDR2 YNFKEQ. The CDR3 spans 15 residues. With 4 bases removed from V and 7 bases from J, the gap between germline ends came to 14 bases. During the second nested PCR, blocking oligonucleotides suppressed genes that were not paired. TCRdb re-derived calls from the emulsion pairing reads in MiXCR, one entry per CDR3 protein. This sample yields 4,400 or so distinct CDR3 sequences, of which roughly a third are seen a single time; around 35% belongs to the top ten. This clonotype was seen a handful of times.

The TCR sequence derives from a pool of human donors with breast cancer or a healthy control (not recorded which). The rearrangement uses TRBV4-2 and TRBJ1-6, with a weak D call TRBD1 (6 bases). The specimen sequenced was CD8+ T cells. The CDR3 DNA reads TGTGCCAGCAGCCCCCACCAGGGGAGCAATTCACCCCTCCACTTT. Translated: CASSPHQGSNSPLHF.